These T cell receptor beta chains were read from a single sample in a study of cytomegalovirus exposure and HLA in healthy donors. TCRdb keeps only in-frame clones here, not all; method: immunoSEQ multiplex PCR. The table records about 330,000 clones, about 85% of them present only once. The sequencing input was PBMCs. The receptors shown here come from a woman aged 30 to 39 in good health and CMV-seropositive. The CDR3 runs from the conserved cysteine through the conserved F or W.

>TRBV5-1|TRBJ2-3
CASSFQGSTDTQYF
>TRBV27|TRBJ1-4
CASRRNTDRTNEKLFF
>TRBV5-6|TRBJ1-2
CASSEDRRFGYTF
>TRBV5-1|TRBJ2-1
CASSLTSGGNEQFF
>TRBV6-1|TRBJ2-2
CASSESRGMAGELFF
>TRBV7-2|TRBJ1-5
CASSFLADMNQPQHF
>TRBV15|TRBJ2-1
CATGRGAHYNEQFF
>TRBV7-2|TRBJ1-6
CASSPARGSNSPLHF
>TRBV15|TRBJ2-1
CATSAPGGNSYNEQFF
>TRBV11-3|TRBJ2-1
CASSGRKANEQFF
>TRBV5-4|TRBJ1-2
CASSSQGGSGEGYGYTF
>TRBV4-3|TRBJ1-5
CASSQVRDQPQHF
>TRBV27|TRBJ1-5
CASSLGAGNSNQPQHF
>TRBV30|TRBJ1-1
CAWRAGGLNTEAFF
>TRBV7-2|TRBJ1-4
CASSQGGFNEKLFF
>TRBV19|TRBJ2-7
CASSSRGSPNEQYF
>TRBV27|TRBJ2-7
CASKGISGRAFHEQYF
>TRBV7-3|TRBJ2-1
CASSSRPGLTSGSIHNEQFF
>TRBV6-6|TRBJ2-6
CASRGTGVSGANVLTF
>TRBV7-3|TRBJ2-3
CASSLTGTDTQYF
>TRBV15|TRBJ2-7
CATSRDSRQTPYEQYF
>TRBV2|TRBJ2-7
CASRLDSYEQYF
>TRBV27|TRBJ2-5
CASSQPGAGQETQYF
>TRBV30|TRBJ2-1
CAWGGPGDNEQFF
>TRBV5-4|TRBJ2-5
CASSPRLAGVAGQETQYF
>TRBV9|TRBJ2-1
CASSVSPGIAGPSSYNEQFF
>TRBV5-4|TRBJ1-2
CASSVPGQGYNGYTF
>TRBV28|TRBJ2-3
CASSFPSRGTDTQYF